These 31 T cell receptor beta chains share one sample of origin, sequenced in a study of spatial heterogeneity in lung cancer. The time point is: blood at routine non-recurrence follow-up after resection. TCRdb reprocessed the 5' RACE reads with MiXCR, giving one entry per CDR3 protein. This sample has fewer than 25,000 distinct CDR3 sequences, with around 10% found just once. The specimen was PBMCs, collected at follow-up. The origin of the receptors is a male donor with early-stage non-small cell lung cancer.

The chain carries TRBV29-1 and TRBJ2-7, with a possible D match to TRBD2 (5 bases). The CDR3 sequence is 15 residues long. Germline V gene data show CDR1 as SQVTM and CDR2 as ANQGSEA. The V and J ends lost 6 bases and 5 bases respectively, with 23 bases between them. For the CDR3, the DNA is TGCAGCGTGGGCAGCGAGGGTTCGCCCCTTAACGAGCAGTACTTC. Translated, it gives CSVGSEGSPLNEQYF.

This chain's CDR3 is CASSLIRKEDTQYF. Here the CDR3 DNA reads TGTGCCAGCAGTTTAATCAGGAAGGAAGATACGCAGTATTTT. This rearrangement joins TRBV27 to TRBJ2-3; no firm D call. From germline, CDR1 is MNHEY and CDR2 SMNVEV (reference sequence). The CDR3 is made up of 14 amino acids. Trimming removed 2 bases at V and 5 bases at J, with 11 bases between.

This clonotype was seen ten or more times. The chain is built from TRBV5-6 and TRBJ1-2; 9 bases line up with TRBD1. Trimming took 5 bases from V and 4 from J; bases not matched to a gene: 6. CDR3 length equals 14 residues. Germline V gene sequence: CDR1 SGHDT, CDR2 YYEEEE. CDR3 amino acids: CASSRDRVSYGYTF. The DNA of the CDR3 is TGTGCCAGCAGTCGGGACAGGGTGTCCTATGGCTACACCTTC.

This clonotype came up many times. The chain is built from TRBV2 and TRBJ2-5; D uncertain. The V end lost 3 bases, the J end lost 5 bases, and 10 bases lay between the germline ends. Germline V lookup: CDR1 SNHLY, CDR2 FYNNEI. The CDR3 runs 13 residues. CDR3 nucleotides: TGTGCCAGCAGTGAGCGTAGGTCGGAGACCCAGTACTTC. Its translation: CASSERRSETQYF.

This clonotype has just a few counts. V gene TRBV6-2 or TRBV6-3 combines with J gene TRBJ2-1; 9 bases line up with TRBD2. After removal of 6 bases from V and 2 bases from J, the junction contained 5 bases not matched to a gene. This CDR3 spans 15 amino acids. CDR1 is MNHEY, CDR2 SVGEGT, per germline. As DNA, the CDR3 is TGTGCCAGCAGGCCAAGCGGGGGGACCTACAATGAGCAGTTCTTC. Its protein is CASRPSGGTYNEQFF.

This clonotype has more than one count but fewer than ten. The chain couples TRBV7-9 to TRBJ1-1; D gene unclear. This CDR3 region has 13 residues. Germline V gene data show CDR1 as SEHNR and CDR2 as FQNEAQ (reference sequence). Trimming pared 5 bases from V and 5 bases from J, leaving 12 bases between. In DNA, the CDR3 is TGTGCCAGCAGCCCCCTAACGAGGACTGAAGCTTTCTTT. Its translation: CASSPLTRTEAFF.

This clonotype was seen a handful of times. The gene calls are TRBV20-1 and TRBJ2-5, with D possibly TRBD1 on 6 matching bases. The CDR3 is made up of 14 amino acids. Germline V CDR1 and CDR2: DFQATT, SNEGSKA (reference sequence). V was shortened by 3 bases and J by 4 bases, with 15 bases between the two germline ends. The CDR3 DNA follows: TGCAGTGCTAGGCCAGTGTGGGGGCGAGAGACCCAGTACTTC. It codes for CSARPVWGRETQYF.

This clonotype was picked up a small number of times. The rearrangement uses TRBV6-2 or TRBV6-3 and TRBJ2-3; TRBD2 matches 10 bases. Unmatched junction bases numbered 9, after V lost 2 bases and J lost 4 bases. The CDR3 loop spans 17 amino acids. CDR1 and CDR2 (germline): MNHEY, SVGEGT. The CDR3 protein is CASSYRASGGGADTQYF. The CDR3 bases are TGTGCCAGCAGTTACCGGGCTAGCGGGGGCGGTGCAGATACGCAGTATTTT.

This clonotype was counted ten times or more. The chain employs TRBV29-1 and TRBJ2-2; 12 nucleotides agree with TRBD1. This CDR3 spans 17 amino acids. Germline V gene sequence: CDR1 SQVTM, CDR2 ANQGSEA. Germline trimming cut 0 bases from V and 6 bases from J; bases unmatched to any gene: 8. The CDR3 DNA reads as TGCAGCGTTGAAGATAGGGACAGGGGGCGAGAAGCCGGGGAGCTGTTTTTT. This sequence encodes CSVEDRDRGREAGELFF.

This clonotype was detected only a few times. The chain combines TRBV28 with TRBJ2-7; D unclear. CDR3 length equals 17 residues. Germline lookup yields CDR1 MDHEN and CDR2 SYDVKM. V shed 2 bases and J shed 4 bases, with 21 bases lying between them. The CDR3 spells CASSLVKVGRDRYEQYF. CDR3 nucleotides: TGTGCCAGCAGTTTAGTAAAGGTGGGAAGGGATCGATACGAGCAGTACTTC.

This clonotype was seen only a few times. This chain links TRBV5-1 with TRBJ1-6, with no clear D. Per the germline V gene, CDR1 is SGHRS and CDR2 is YFSETQ. The CDR3 spans 15 residues. Trimming took 0 bases from V and 5 from J, leaving 9 bases between them. DNA of the CDR3: TGCGCCAGCAGCTTGGTGACACCAGATAATTCACCCCTCCACTTT. Translating it yields CASSLVTPDNSPLHF.

The chain combines TRBV5-1 with TRBJ2-3; 7 bases match TRBD2. CDR1 and CDR2 (germline): SGHRS, YFSETQ. The CDR3 runs 16 residues. J lost 4 bases, V lost 0 bases, and 8 bases had no gene match. The CDR3 nucleotides read TGCGCCAGCAGCTTGGCCGGAGCGGGGAGCGCAGATACGCAGTATTTT. Its translation is CASSLAGAGSADTQYF.

The sample holds a few counts of this clonotype. This chain joins TRBV7-2 and TRBJ2-3; D is ambiguous. The CDR3 is 15 residues long. Germline-derived CDR1 and CDR2 are SGHTA and FQGNSA. V lost 5 bases and J lost 9, with 21 bases in between. The DNA of the CDR3 is TGTGCCAGCAGCCCTAATGGACCTACGACGGGCACGCAGTATTTT. The encoded protein is CASSPNGPTTGTQYF.

This clonotype appeared many times. V usage is TRBV9 and J usage is TRBJ2-1; D is perhaps TRBD2 (6 bases). Germline CDR1 is SGDLS and CDR2 is YYNGEE. V was cut by 4 bases and J by 2 bases, with 13 bases left in between. This CDR3 comprises 15 residues. The CDR3 DNA reads as TGTGCCAGCAGCCCTGTGACGGGGGCCTACAATGAGCAGTTCTTC. Protein product: CASSPVTGAYNEQFF.

The rearrangement joins TRBV6-5 to TRBJ2-7; no definite D call. Germline V gene data show CDR1 as MNHEY and CDR2 as SVGAGI. V lost 0 bases and J 6 bases, leaving 9 bases between the germline ends. The CDR3 spans 13 residues. The CDR3 DNA reads TGTGCCAGCAGTTACTCGGGATACCGCGAGCAGTACTTC. Translating it yields CASSYSGYREQYF.

This clonotype has at least ten counts. V usage is TRBV18 and J usage is TRBJ1-3; no clear D gene. Trimming shortened V by 6 bases and J by 3 bases, and 15 bases separated the two germline ends. CDR1 is KGHSH, CDR2 LQKENI, per germline. CDR3 size: 15 residues. CDR3 amino acids: CASSPQQEDGNTIYF. CDR3 DNA: TGTGCCAGCTCCCCCCAGCAAGAGGATGGAAACACCATATATTTT.

On this clonotype itself: One junction end does not reproduce the germline sequence, and a read error may be involved. The genes are TRBV9 and TRBJ1-5, with TRBD1 identical over 11 bases. Per the germline V gene, CDR1 is SGDLS and CDR2 is YYNGEE. This CDR3 has 19 residues. CDR3 amino acids: CGSSGIRDRGAHSNQPQHF. CDR3 DNA: TGTGGCAGCAGCGGGATCCGGGACAGGGGGGCTCATAGCAATCAGCCCCAGCATTTT.

The chain uses TRBV10-1 and TRBJ2-1; no clear D. Trimming left V 3 bases short and J 6 bases short, with 9 bases between. The CDR3 is 13 residues long. Germline V gene sequence: CDR1 WNHNN, CDR2 SYGVQD (reference sequence). The CDR3 reads CASSDPTVNEQFF. The CDR3 bases are TGCGCCAGCAGTGACCCGACGGTCAATGAGCAGTTCTTC.

This clonotype has a handful of counts. The gene calls are TRBV7-9 and TRBJ2-5; TRBD1 matches 8 bases. The V gene's germline CDR1 is SEHNR and CDR2 FQNEAQ (reference sequence). J lost 3 bases, V lost 5 bases, and 11 bases had no gene match. The CDR3 has 16 amino acids. CDR3 residues: CASSLQTGGIKETQYF. The CDR3 nucleotides are TGTGCCAGCAGCCTTCAAACAGGGGGGATCAAAGAGACCCAGTACTTC.

The chain has TRBV5-8 and TRBJ2-7, with 7 bases identical to TRBD1. Germline V gives CDR1 SGHTS, CDR2 YDEGEE. The CDR3 runs 14 residues. The trim removed 4 bases at V and 0 bases at J, leaving 4 bases unmatched. CDR3 coding DNA: TGTGCCAGCAGCGCGAGGGACAGCTCCTACGAGCAGTACTTC. Its protein is CASSARDSSYEQYF. The full variable domain, in which reference TRBV5-8 and TRBJ2-7 provide the parts outside the CDR3, is EAGVTQSPTHLIKTRGQQATLRCSPISGHTSVYWYQQALGLGLQFLLWYDEGEERNRGNFPPRFSGRQFPNYSSELNVNALELEDSALYLCASSARDSSYEQYFGPGTRLTVT.

This clonotype was recorded many times. V is TRBV27 and J is TRBJ1-5; no definite D call. This CDR3 is built from 14 residues. Trimming pared 6 bases from V and 8 bases from J, leaving 17 bases between. In germline, CDR1 is MNHEY, CDR2 SMNVEV (reference sequence). The CDR3 coding sequence is TGTGCCAGCAGGGGAGACAACGAAATCGAGCCCCAGCATTTT. Its translation is CASRGDNEIEPQHF.

In this sample, this clonotype turned up many times. This chain connects TRBV28 to TRBJ2-7; D uncertain. Trimming removed 6 bases from V and 5 bases from J, with 17 bases in between. The CDR3 consists of 14 residues. Germline V gene data show CDR1 as MDHEN and CDR2 as SYDVKM. The CDR3 bases are TGTGCCAGCAGCCCCTACATGGCCGGTAACGAGCAGTACTTC. This encodes CASSPYMAGNEQYF.

The chain is built from TRBV11-3 and TRBJ2-3, with 10 bases identical to TRBD1. Germline V gives CDR1 SGHNT, CDR2 YENEEA. V shed 1 base, J shed 0 bases, and the junction held 4 bases outside the gene matches. The CDR3 contains 17 residues. The chain's CDR3 is CASSLGGTGASTDTQYF. CDR3 DNA sequence: TGTGCCAGCAGCTTAGGGGGGACAGGGGCGAGCACAGATACGCAGTATTTT.

A few counts support this clonotype. The chain combines TRBV27 with TRBJ2-7, with TRBD2 identical over 16 bases. Trimming removed 4 bases from V and 1 base from J; junction bases left unmatched: 4. There are 17 residues in the CDR3. Per germline, CDR1 MNHEY and CDR2 SMNVEV (reference sequence). The CDR3 bases are TGTGCCAGCAGTTCGGGACTAGCGGGGGGGGCGTCCTACGAGCAGTACTTC. Its translation is CASSSGLAGGASYEQYF.

This chain links TRBV5-1 with TRBJ2-5, with 8 bases aligning to TRBD1. The CDR3 length is 15 residues. The J segment lost 3 bases and the V segment lost 3 bases, leaving 7 bases of the junction unmatched. CDR1 SGHRS and CDR2 YFSETQ come from the germline V gene. CDR3: CASSWANRGEETQYF. The CDR3 bases are TGCGCCAGCAGCTGGGCGAACAGGGGGGAAGAGACCCAGTACTTC.

This clonotype was recorded at least ten times. The chain combines TRBV6-1 with TRBJ2-3; no firm D call. The CDR3 length is 11 residues. The V end was cut by 6 bases, the J end by 6 bases, with 7 bases between. Germline CDR1 is MNHNS and CDR2 is SASEGT. The CDR3 protein is CASRIWDTQYF. The CDR3 DNA sequence: TGTGCCAGCAGGATATGGGATACGCAGTATTTT.

The chain employs TRBV6-2 or TRBV6-3 and TRBJ2-6, with 7 positions matching TRBD1. The CDR3 contains 16 residues. Looked up from germline, CDR1 is MNHEY and CDR2 is SVGEGT. J was trimmed by 2 bases and V by 7 bases; bases with no gene match: 8. The CDR3 protein is CASMVNRGPGANVLTF. The CDR3 DNA is TGTGCCAGCATGGTGAACAGGGGTCCTGGGGCCAACGTCCTGACTTTC.

This clonotype was picked up many times. The rearrangement uses TRBV6-5 and TRBJ1-1; 12 nucleotides align to TRBD1. Trimming removed 5 bases from V and 4 bases from J; junction bases left unmatched: 5. Germline V CDR1 and CDR2: MNHEY, SVGAGI. This CDR3 comprises 15 residues. The CDR3 nucleotides are TGTGCCAGCAGTCGGGGACAGGGGGCCGGCACTGAAGCTTTCTTT. Residues: CASSRGQGAGTEAFF.

This clonotype was observed many times. V and J are TRBV25-1 and TRBJ2-1; 8 nucleotides align to TRBD2. The CDR3 is 18 amino acids. The V gene's germline CDR1 is MGHDK and CDR2 SYGVNS. V was pared by 0 bases and J by 4 bases, with 11 bases of the junction left unmatched. For the CDR3, the DNA is TGTGCCAGCAGTGAATATGGCATGGCGGGGGGTCTTTACAATGAGCAGTTCTTC. Residues: CASSEYGMAGGLYNEQFF.

The chain carries TRBV27 and TRBJ2-7, with D tentatively TRBD1 or TRBD2 (7 bases each). The CDR3 consists of 14 residues. V shed 0 bases and J shed 6 bases, with 12 bases lying between them. The germline V gene has CDR1 MNHEY and CDR2 SMNVEV (reference sequence). CDR3 loop: CASSLSGGGGEQYF. CDR3 nucleotides: TGTGCCAGCAGTTTATCGGGAGGGGGCGGCGAGCAGTACTTC.

The chain couples TRBV6-5 to TRBJ2-1, with TRBD1 identical over 7 bases. V shed 7 bases and J 4 bases; nucleotides not matched to a gene: 7. The germline V gene has CDR1 MNHEY and CDR2 SVGAGI. The CDR3 runs 14 residues. The CDR3 sequence: CASNRQGKYNEQFF. The DNA for the CDR3 is TGTGCCAGCAACCGACAGGGAAAATACAATGAGCAGTTCTTC.